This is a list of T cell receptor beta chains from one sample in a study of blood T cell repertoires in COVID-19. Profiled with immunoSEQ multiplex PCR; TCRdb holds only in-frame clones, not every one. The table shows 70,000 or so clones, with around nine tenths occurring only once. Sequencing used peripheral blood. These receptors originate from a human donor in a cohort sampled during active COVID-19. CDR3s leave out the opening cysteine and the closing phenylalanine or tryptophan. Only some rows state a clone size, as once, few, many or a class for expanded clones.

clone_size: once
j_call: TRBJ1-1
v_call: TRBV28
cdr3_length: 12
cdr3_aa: ASSAHGGNTEAF

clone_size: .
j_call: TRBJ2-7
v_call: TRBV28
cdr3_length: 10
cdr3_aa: ATRGQLYEQY

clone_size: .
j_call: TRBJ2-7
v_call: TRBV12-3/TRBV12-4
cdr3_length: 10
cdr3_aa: ASRKNRDILA

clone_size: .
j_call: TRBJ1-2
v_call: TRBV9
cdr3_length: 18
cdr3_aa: ASSVESGGLWSVDCDGYT

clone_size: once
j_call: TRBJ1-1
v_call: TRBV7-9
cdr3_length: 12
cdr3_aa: ASSSRQGEPEAF

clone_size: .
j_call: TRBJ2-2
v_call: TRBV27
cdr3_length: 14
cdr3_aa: ASSSPTGTRAGELF

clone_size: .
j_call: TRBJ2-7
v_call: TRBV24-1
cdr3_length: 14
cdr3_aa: ATAVLKTSGVYEQY

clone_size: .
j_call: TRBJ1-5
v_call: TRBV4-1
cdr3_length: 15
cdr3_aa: ASSQDMRFYSNQPQH

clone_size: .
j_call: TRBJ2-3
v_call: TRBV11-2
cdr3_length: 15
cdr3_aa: ASSTYRGSKGSDTQY

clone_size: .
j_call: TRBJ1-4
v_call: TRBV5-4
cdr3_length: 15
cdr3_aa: ASSAGTAGATNEKLF

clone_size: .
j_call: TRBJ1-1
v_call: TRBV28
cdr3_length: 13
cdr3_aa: AGREGRGMNTEAF

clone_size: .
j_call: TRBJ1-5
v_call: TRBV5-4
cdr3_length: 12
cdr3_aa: ASSQGPTNQPQH

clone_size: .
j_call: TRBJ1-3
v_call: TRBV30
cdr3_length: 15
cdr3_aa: AWSRAGTAYSGNTIY

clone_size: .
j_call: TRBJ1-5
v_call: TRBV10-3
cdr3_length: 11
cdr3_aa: AISPQGYQPQH

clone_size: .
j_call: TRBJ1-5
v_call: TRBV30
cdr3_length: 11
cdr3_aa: AWGQGFDQPQH

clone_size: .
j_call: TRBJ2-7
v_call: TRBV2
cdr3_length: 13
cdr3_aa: ASGGTDWGSYEQY

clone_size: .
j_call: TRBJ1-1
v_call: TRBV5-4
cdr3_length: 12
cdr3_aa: ASSPSGWGAEAF

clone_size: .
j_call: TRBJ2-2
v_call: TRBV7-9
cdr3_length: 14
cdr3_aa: ASSLAGRADTGELF

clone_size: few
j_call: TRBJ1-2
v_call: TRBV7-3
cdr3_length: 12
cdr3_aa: ASSPSGTGDGYT

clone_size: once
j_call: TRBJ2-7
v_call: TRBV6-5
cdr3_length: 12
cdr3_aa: ASSYSRGNYEQY

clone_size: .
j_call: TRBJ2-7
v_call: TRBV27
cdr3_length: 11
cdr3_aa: ASSLTGPYEQY

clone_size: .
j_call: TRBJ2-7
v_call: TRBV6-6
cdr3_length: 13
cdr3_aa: ASSQGDRVVYEQY

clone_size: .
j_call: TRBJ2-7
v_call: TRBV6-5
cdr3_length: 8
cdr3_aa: ASVRREQY

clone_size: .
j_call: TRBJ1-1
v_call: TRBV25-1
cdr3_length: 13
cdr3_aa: ASSARQGLTTEAF

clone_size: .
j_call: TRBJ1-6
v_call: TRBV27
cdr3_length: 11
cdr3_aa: ASSLRTGSPLH

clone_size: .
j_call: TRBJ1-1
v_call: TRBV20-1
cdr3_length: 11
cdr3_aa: SASPTLNTEAF

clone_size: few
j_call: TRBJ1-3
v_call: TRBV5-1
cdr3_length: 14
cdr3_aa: ASSSISGGSGNTIY

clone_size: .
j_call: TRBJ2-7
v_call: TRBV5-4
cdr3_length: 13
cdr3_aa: ASSLDRTTPYEQY

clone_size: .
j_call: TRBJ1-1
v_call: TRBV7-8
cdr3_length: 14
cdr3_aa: ASSFGAVGANTEAF

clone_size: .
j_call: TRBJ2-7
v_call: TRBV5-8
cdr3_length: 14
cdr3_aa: ASSPIHGLAVQEQY

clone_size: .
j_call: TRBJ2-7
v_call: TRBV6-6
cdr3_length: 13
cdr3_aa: ASSYSAWGLDEQY

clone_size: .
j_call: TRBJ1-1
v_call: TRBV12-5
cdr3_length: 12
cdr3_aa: ASGLGQVNTEAF

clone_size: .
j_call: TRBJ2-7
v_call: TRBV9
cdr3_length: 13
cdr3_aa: ASSSTSGATYEQY

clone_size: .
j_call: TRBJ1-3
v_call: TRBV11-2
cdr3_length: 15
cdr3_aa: ASSANRGRSSGNTIY

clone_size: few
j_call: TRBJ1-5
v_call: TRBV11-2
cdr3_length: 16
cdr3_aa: ASSLSQGATRNNQPQH

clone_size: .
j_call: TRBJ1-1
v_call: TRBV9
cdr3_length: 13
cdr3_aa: ASSPRQGSETEAF

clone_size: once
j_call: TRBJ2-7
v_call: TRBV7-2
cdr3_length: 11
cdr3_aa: ASSLAPQGMQY

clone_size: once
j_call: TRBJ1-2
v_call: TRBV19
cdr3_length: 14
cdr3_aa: ASSLNRDRETYGYT

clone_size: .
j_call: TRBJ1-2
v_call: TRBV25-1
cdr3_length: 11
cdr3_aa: ASRQGYDYGYT

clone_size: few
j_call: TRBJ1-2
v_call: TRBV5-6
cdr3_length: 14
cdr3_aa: ASSSLTGTGVKGYT

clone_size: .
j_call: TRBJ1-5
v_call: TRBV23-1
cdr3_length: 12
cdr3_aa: ASSPGTGNQPQH

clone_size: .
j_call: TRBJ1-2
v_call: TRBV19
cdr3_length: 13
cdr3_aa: ASSPALADPYGYT

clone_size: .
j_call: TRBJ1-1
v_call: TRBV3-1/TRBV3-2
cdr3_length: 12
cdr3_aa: ASRDEGAGAEAF

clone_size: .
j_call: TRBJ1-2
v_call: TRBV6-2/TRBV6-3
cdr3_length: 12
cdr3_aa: ASSYTGTGDGYT

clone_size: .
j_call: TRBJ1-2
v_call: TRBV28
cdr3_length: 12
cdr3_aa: ASSLSTGYGGYT

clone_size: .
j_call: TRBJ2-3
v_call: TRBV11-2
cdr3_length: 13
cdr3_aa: ASSYPRGNTDTQY

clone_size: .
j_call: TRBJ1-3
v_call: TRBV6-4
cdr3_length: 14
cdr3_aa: ASSEIGANSGNTIY

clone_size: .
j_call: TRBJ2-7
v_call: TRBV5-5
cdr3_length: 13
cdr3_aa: ASSSPDRGRGEQY

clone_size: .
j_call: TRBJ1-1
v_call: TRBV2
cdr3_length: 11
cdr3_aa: ASSDWRGTEAF

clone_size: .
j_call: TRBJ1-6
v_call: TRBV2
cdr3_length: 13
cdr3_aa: ASSASTGNNSPLH

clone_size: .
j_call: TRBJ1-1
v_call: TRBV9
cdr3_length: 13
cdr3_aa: ASSVVRGMNTEAF

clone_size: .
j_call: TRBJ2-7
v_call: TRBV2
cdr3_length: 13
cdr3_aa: ASSEGSGGPYEQY

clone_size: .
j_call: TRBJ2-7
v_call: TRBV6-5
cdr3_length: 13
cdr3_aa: ASSSDRAPFYEQY

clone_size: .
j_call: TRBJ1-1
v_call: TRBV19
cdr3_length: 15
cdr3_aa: ASSMASLGSENTEAF

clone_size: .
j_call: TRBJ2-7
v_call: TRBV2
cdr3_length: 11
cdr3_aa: ASSMTLFYEQY